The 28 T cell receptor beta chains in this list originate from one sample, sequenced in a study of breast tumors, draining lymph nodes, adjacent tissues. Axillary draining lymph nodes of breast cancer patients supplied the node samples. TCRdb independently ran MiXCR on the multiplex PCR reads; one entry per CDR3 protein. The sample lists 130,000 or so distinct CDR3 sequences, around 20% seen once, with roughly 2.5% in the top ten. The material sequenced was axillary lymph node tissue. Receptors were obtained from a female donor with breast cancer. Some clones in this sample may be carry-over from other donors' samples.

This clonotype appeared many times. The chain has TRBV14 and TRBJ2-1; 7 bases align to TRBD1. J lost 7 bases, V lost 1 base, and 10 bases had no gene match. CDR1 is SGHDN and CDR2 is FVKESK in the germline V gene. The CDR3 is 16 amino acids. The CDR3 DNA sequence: TGTGCCAGCAGCCAAGTGCGACAGGGTCTGAGGAATGAGCAGTTCTTC. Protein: CASSQVRQGLRNEQFF. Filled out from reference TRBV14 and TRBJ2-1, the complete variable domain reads EAGVTQFPSHSVIEKGQTVTLRCDPISGHDNLYWYRRVMGKEIKFLLHFVKESKQDESGMPNNRFLAERTGGTYSTLKVQPAELEDSGVYFCASSQVRQGLRNEQFFGPGTRLTVL.

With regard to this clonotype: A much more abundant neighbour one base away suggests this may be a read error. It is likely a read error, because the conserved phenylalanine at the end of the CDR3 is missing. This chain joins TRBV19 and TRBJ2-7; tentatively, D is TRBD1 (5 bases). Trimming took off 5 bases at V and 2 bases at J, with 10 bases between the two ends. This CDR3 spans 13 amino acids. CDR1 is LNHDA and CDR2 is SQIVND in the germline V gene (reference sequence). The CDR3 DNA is TGTGCCAGTAGTGCCAGGGTCGCCTACGAGCAGTACCTC. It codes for CASSARVAYEQYL.

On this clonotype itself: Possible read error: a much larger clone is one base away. The CDR3: CAIGESGKLFF. The CDR3 nucleotides are TGTGCCATCGGGGAATCCGGGAAGCTGTTTTTT. The V gene is TRBV10-3, the J gene TRBJ2-2; the D gene is possibly TRBD2 (5 bases). The V gene's germline CDR1 is ENHRY and CDR2 SYGVKD. The CDR3 extends over 11 amino acids.

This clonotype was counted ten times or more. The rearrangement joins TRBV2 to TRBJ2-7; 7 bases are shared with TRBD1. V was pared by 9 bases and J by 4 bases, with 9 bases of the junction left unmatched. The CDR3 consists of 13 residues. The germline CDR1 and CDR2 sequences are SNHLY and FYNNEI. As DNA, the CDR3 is TGTGCCAGTTACGGGACAGAGGGTTACGAGCAGTACTTC. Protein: CASYGTEGYEQYF.

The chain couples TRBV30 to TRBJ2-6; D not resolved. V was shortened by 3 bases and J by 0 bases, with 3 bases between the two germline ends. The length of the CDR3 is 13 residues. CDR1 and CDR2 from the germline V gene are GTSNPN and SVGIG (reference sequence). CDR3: CAWRVSGANVLTF. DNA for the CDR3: TGTGCCTGGAGGGTCTCTGGGGCCAACGTCCTGACTTTC.

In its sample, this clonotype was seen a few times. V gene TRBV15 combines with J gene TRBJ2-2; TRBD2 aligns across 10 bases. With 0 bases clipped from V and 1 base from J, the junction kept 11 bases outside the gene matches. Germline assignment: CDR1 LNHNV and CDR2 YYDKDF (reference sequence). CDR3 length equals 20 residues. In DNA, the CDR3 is TGTGCCACCAGCAGAGACTCGGGGGCTAGCGGGAGTTGGAACACCGGGGAGCTGTTTTTT. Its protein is CATSRDSGASGSWNTGELFF.

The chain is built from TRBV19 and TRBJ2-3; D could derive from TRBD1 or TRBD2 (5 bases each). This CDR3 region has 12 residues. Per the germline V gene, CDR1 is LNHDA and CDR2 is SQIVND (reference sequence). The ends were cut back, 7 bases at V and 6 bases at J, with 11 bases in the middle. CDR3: CASNGDGDTQYF. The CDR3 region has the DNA TGTGCCAGTAACGGGGACGGGGATACGCAGTATTTT.

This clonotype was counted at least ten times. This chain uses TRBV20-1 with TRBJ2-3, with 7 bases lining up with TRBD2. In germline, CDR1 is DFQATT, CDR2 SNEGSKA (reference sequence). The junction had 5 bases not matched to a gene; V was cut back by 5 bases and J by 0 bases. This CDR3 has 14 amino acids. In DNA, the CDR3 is TGCAGTGCTCTACATAGCGGGAGCACAGATACGCAGTATTTT. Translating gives CSALHSGSTDTQYF.

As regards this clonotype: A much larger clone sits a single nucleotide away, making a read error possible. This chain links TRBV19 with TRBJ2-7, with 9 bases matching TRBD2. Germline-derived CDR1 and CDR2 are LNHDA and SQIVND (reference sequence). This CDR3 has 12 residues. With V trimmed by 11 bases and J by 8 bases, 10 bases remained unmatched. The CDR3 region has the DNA TGTGCCGGTGGAGCGACTAGCGGCAAGCAGTACTTC. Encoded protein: CAGGATSGKQYF.

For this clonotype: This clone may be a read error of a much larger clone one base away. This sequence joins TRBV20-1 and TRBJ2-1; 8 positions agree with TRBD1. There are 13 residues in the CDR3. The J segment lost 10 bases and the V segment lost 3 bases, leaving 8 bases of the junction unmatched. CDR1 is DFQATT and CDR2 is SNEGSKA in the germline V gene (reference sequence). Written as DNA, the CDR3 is TGCAGTGCTAGCTTGGACAGGGTGAAGGAGCAGTTCTTC. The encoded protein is CSASLDRVKEQFF.

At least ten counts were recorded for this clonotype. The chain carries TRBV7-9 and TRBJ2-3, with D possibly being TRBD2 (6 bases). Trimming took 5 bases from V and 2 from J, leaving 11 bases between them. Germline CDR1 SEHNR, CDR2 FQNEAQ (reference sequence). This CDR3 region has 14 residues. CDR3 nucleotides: TGTGCCAGCAGCGAGACTAGTTACACAGATACGCAGTATTTT. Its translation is CASSETSYTDTQYF.

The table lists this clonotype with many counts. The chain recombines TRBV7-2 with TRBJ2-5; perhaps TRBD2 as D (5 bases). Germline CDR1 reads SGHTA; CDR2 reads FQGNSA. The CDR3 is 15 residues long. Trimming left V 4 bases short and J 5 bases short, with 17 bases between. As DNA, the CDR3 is TGTGCCAGCAGCTCCACTAGTTCCCTTCGGGAGACCCAGTACTTC. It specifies CASSSTSSLRETQYF.

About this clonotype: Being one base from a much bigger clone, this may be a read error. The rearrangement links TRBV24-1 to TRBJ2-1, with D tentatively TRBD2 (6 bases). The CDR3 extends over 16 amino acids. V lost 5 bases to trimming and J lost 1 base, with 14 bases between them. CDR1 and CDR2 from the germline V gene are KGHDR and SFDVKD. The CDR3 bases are TGTGCCACCAGTGTCGAGACTAGGAGTTCCTACAATGAGCAGTTCTTC. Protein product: CATSVETRSSYNEQFF.

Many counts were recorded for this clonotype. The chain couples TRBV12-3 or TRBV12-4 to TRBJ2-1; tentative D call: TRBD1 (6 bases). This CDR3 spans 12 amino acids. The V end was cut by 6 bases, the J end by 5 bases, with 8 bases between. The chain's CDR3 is CASRQGNNEQFF. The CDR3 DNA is TGTGCCAGCAGACAGGGAAACAATGAGCAGTTCTTC.

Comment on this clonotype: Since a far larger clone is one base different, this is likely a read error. The CDR3 loop is CASGLAGAYEQYF. The CDR3 DNA is TGTGCCAGCGGCTTGGCGGGAGCCTACGAGCAGTACTTC. The chain is built from TRBV7-2 and TRBJ2-7; 7 positions match TRBD2. The germline V gene has CDR1 SGHTA and CDR2 FQGNSA. The CDR3 spans 13 residues.

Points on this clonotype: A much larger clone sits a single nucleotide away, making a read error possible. The CDR3 protein is CASSQAGTANEQLF. The CDR3 DNA sequence: TGTGCCAGCAGTCAGGCGGGAACAGCGAATGAGCAGCTCTTC. The chain couples TRBV6-2 or TRBV6-3 to TRBJ2-1; possible D gene TRBD2, 6 bases. This CDR3 is 14 amino acids long. Per germline, CDR1 MNHEY and CDR2 SVGEGT.

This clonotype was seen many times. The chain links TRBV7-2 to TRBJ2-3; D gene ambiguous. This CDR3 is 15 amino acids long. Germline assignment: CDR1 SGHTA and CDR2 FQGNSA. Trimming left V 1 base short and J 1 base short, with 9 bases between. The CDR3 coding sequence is TGTGCCAGCAGCTTAGTCGGCACGGGCACAGATACGCAGTATTTT. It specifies CASSLVGTGTDTQYF.

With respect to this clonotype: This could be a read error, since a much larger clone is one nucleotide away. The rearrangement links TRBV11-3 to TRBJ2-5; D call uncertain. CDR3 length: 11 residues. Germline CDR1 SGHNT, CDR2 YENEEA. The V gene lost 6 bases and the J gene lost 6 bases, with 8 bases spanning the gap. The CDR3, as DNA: TGTGCCAGCAGTTCCAGGAAGACCCAGTACTTC. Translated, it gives CASSSRKTQYF.

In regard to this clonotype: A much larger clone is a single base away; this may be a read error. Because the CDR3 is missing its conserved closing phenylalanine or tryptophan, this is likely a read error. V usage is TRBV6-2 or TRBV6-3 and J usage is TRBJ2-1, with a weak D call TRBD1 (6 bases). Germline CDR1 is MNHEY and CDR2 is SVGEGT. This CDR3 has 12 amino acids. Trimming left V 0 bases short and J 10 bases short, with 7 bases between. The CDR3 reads CASSYSGTEQFL. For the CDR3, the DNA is TGTGCCAGCAGTTACTCCGGGACAGAGCAGTTCCTC.

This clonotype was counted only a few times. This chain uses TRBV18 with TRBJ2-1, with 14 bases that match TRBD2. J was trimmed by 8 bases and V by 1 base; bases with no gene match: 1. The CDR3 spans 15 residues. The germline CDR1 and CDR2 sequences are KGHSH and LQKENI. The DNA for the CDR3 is TGTGCCAGCTCACCACGACTAGCGGGAGGGGATGAGCAGTTCTTC. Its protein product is CASSPRLAGGDEQFF.

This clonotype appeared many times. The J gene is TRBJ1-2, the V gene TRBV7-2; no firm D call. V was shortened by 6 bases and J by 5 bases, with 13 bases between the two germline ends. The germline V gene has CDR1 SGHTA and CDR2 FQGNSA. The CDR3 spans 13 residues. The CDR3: CASRPDAPYGYTF. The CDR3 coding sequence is TGTGCCAGCAGGCCGGACGCCCCTTATGGCTACACCTTC.

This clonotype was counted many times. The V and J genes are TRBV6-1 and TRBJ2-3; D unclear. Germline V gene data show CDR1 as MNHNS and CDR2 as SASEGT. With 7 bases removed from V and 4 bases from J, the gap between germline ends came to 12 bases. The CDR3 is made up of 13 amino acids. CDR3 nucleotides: TGTGCCAGCAATTCTGGGTTCGCAGATACGCAGTATTTT. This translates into CASNSGFADTQYF.

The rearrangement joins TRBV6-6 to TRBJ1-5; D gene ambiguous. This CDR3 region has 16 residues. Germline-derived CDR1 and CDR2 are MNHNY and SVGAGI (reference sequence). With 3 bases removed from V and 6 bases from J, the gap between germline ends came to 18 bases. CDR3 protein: CASSYGAGGGFQPQHF. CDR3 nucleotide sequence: TGTGCCAGCAGTTATGGCGCAGGCGGTGGTTTTCAGCCCCAGCATTTT.

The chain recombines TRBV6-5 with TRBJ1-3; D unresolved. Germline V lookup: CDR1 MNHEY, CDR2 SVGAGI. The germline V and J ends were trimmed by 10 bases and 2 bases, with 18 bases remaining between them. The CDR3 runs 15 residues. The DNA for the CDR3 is TGTGCCACCAAATTTAGGCCAAGGACTGGAAACACCATATATTTT. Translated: CATKFRPRTGNTIYF.

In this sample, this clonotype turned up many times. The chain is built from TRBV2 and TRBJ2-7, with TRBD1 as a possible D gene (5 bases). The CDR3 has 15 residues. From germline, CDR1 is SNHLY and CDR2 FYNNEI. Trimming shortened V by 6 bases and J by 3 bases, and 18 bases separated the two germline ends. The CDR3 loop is CASRAPGSIGYEQYF. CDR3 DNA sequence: TGTGCCAGCAGAGCTCCAGGGTCTATTGGCTACGAGCAGTACTTC.

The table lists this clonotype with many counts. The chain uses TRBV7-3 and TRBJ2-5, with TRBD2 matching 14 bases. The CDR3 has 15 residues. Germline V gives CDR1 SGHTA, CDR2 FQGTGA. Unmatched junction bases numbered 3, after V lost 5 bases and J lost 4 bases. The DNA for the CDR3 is TGTGCCAGCAGCATGACTAGCGGGAGGGCAGAGACCCAGTACTTC. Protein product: CASSMTSGRAETQYF.

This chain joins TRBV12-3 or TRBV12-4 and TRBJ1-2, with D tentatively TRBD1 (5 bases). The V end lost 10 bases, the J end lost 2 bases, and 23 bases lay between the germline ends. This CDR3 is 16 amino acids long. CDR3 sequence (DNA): TGTGCCACCGAGAGAAAAACGGGGGAGGCAAACTATGGCTACACCTTC. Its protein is CATERKTGEANYGYTF.

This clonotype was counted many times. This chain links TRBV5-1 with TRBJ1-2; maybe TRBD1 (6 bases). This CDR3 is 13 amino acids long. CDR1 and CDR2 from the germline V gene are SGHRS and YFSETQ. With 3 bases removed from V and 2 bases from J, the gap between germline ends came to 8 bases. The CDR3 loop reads CASSSGQNYGYTF. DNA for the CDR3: TGCGCCAGCAGCTCCGGACAGAACTATGGCTACACCTTC.